The clone carrying this T cell receptor (beta chain) was recorded only once. As yet, its antigen is unknown. The sample originates from a study of cytomegalovirus exposure and HLA in healthy donors. Notes on the study in general: A later analysis found that most CMV-associated TCR beta chains appeared HLA-restricted.

Trimming took 2 bases from V and 3 from J, leaving 11 bases between them. CDR1 is SGDLS, CDR2 YYNGEE, per germline. This CDR3 is built from 14 residues. PCR involved 60 Vbeta and 13 Jbeta primers. Repertoires were generated with immunoSEQ multiplex PCR, while TCRdb's copy carries only in-frame clones and drops some. Here the sample spans 99,000 or so clones, roughly 79% being singletons. Material: PBMCs. The chain uses TRBV9 and TRBJ1-1, with D tentatively TRBD1 (5 bases). The source of this sequence is a man aged 55 to 70 in good health and CMV-seropositive. The CDR3 bases are TGTGCCAGCAGCGTCGGGGGGAGCGACACTGAAGCTTTCTTT. Translation gives CASSVGGSDTEAFF.